The sequence of this T cell receptor beta chain was determined in a study of T cells in Graves' hyperthyroidism and ophthalmopathy. Diagnosis relied on clinical symptoms, serum thyroxine and TRAb, thyroid ultrasound and orbital computed tomography. TCR beta CDR3 region amplification was performed from RNA transcripts. The TCR CDR3 first-round RT-PCR relied on the HTBI primer set. TCRdb recomputed calls from the multiplex PCR reads with MiXCR, one row per CDR3 protein. This sample has hundreds of thousands of distinct CDR3 sequences, with less than 15% found just once. This clonotype was observed at least ten times. Its target is unknown. General study results and limits: Median prediction lead before ophthalmopathy onset was 6 to 8 months with the model.

The sequenced material came from blood. The TCR comes from a woman aged 18-29 years with Graves' hyperthyroidism.

The CDR3: CASSLFGGLASGELFF. CDR3 DNA: TGTGCCAGCAGTTTATTTGGAGGACTAGCGTCCGGGGAGCTGTTTTTT. The J gene is TRBJ2-2, the V gene TRBV12-3 or TRBV12-4; 9 nucleotides line up with TRBD2. This CDR3 has 16 amino acids. J lost 6 bases, V lost 2 bases, and 7 bases had no gene match.